This TCR beta chain was sequenced during a study of human T cells and chemical hapten exposure. Whole-study results and caveats: Expanded TCRs were compared with controls, and the expanded TCRs formed significantly more large CDR3 similarity clusters.

Trimming removed 1 base from V and 9 bases from J; junction bases left unmatched: 8. CDR3 size: 16 residues. Per germline, CDR1 SEHNR and CDR2 FQNEAQ (reference sequence). On this clonotype itself: Antigen: not known.

As to time point: patch test 3, about 24 weeks after DPC sensitization. Indicated treatment: therapeutic diphenylcyclopropenone sensitization with weekly scalp DPC. TCRdb redid the calling of the RACE reads with MiXCR, one entry per CDR3 protein. This sample has 150,000 to 200,000 distinct CDR3 sequences, with approximately 30% found just once. The source is a woman aged 18-29 years with alopecia areata. Some clones in this sample may be carry-over from other donors' samples. The sample here was whole blood, taken in connection with sensitization to the hapten diphenylcyclopropenone (DPC). The V call is TRBV7-9, the J call TRBJ2-1; 11 bases map to TRBD2. CDR3 protein: CASSLVTSGKLREQFF. CDR3 in DNA: TGTGCCAGCAGCTTAGTGACTAGCGGGAAGTTGCGTGAGCAGTTCTTC.